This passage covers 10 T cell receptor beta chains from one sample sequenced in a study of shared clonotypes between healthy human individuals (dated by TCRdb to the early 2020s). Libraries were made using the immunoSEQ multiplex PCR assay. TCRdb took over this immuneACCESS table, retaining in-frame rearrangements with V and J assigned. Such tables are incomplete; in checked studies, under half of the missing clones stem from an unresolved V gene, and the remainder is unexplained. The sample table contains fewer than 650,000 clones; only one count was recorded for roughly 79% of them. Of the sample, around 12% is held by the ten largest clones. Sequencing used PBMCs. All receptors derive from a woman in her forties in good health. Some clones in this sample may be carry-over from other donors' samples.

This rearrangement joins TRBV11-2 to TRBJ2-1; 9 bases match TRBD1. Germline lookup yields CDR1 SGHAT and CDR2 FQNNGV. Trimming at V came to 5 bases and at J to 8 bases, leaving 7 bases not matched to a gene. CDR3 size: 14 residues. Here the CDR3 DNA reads TGTGCCAGCAGCCCCCGGGGACAGGGTGATGAGCAGTTCTTC. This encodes CASSPRGQGDEQFF.

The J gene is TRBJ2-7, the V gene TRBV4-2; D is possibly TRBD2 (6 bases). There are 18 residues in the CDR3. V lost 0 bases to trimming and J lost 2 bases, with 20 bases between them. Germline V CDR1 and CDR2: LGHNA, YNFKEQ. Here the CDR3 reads CASSQDGTRGRGTYEQYF. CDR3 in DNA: TGTGCCAGCAGCCAAGATGGCACGCGTGGGCGGGGCACCTACGAGCAGTACTTC.

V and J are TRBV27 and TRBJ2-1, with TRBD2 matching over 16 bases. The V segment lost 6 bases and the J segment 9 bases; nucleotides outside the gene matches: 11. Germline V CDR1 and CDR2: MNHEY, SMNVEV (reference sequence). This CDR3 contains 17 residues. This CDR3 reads CASSYGTSGRASAEQFF. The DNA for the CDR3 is TGTGCCAGCAGCTACGGGACTAGCGGGAGGGCCTCGGCTGAGCAGTTCTTC.

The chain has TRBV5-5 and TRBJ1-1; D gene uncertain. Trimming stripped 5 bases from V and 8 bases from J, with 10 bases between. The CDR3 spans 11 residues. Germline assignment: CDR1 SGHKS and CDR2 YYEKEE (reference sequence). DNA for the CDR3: TGTGCCAGCAGGGGCCCAGGAGAAGCTTTCTTT. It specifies CASRGPGEAFF. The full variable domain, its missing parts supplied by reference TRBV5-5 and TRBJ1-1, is DAGVTQSPTHLIKTRGQQVTLRCSPISGHKSVSWYQQVLGQGPQFIFQYYEKEERGRGNFPDRFSARQFPNYSSELNVNALLLGDSALYLCASRGPGEAFFGQGTRLTVV.

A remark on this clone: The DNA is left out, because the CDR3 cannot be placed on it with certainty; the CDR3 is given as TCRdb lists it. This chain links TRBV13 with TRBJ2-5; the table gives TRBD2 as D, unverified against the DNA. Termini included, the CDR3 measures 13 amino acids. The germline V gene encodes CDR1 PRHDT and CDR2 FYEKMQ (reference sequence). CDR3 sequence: CASSFGPGETQYF.

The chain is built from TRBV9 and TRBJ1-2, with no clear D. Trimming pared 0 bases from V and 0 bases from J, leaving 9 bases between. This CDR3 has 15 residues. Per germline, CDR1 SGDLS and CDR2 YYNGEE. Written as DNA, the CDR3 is TGTGCCAGCAGCGTAGAACCCCACACTAACTATGGCTACACCTTC. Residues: CASSVEPHTNYGYTF. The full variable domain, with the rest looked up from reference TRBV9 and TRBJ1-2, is DSGVTQTPKHLITATGQRVTLRCSPRSGDLSVYWYQQSLDQGLQFLIQYYNGEERAKGNILERFSAQQFPDLHSELNLSSLELGDSALYFCASSVEPHTNYGYTFGSGTRLTVV.

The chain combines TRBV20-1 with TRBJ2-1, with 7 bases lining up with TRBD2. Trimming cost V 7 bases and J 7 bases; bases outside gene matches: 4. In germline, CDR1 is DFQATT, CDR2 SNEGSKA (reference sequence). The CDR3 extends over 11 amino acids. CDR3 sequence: CSGLAGNEQFF. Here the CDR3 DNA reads TGCAGTGGACTAGCTGGGAATGAGCAGTTCTTC.

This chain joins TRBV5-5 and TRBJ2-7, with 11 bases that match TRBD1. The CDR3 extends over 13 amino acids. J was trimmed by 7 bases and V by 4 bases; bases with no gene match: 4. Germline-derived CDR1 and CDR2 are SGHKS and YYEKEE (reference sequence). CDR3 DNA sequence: TGTGCCAGCAGCGCCGGGACAGGGGGAGAGCAGTACTTC. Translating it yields CASSAGTGGEQYF.

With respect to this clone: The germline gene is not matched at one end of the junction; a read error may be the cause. The CDR3 DNA reads as TGTGCCAGCAGCTTTAGCGGGGTCGACAAAGACTTC. Its protein product is CASSFSGVDKDF. The chain combines TRBV7-8 with TRBJ2-5; 8 bases agree with TRBD2. In germline, CDR1 is SGHVS, CDR2 FQNEAQ. This CDR3 contains 12 residues.

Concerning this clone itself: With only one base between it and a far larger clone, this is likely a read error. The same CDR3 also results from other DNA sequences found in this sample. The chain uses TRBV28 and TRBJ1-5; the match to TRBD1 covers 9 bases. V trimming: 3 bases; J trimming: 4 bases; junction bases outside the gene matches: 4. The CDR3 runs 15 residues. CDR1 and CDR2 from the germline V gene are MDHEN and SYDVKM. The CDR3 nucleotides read TGTGCCAGCAGTTTTGGGGACAGGGATAATCAGCCCCAGCATTTT. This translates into CASSFGDRDNQPQHF.